Listed below are T cell receptor beta chains from one sample, sequenced in a study of T cell repertoires in ileal Crohn's disease. The method was immunoSEQ multiplex PCR; TCRdb's version includes in-frame clones alone and lacks a portion of them. The sample records over 8,500 clones, 80% to 90% being singletons. Sequencing was done on a sample of ileal tissue. Every receptor here comes from an adult with Crohn's disease. Each CDR3 is given with its conserved first and last residue. A D gene is named only where the DNA matches it firmly. Clone size is shown for a subset of rows, as once, few, many or a class of expanded clone.

v_call: TRBV7-3; clone_size: .; cdr3_length: 14; j_call: TRBJ2-1; d_call: TRBD2; cdr3_aa: CASSLNRLADEQFF; cdr3_nt: TGTGCCAGCAGCTTAAACAGACTAGCGGATGAGCAGTTCTTC
v_call: TRBV11-2; clone_size: .; cdr3_length: 12; j_call: TRBJ2-7; d_call: .; cdr3_aa: CASSLDSYEQYF; cdr3_nt: TGTGCCAGCAGCTTAGATAGCTACGAGCAGTACTTC
v_call: TRBV25-1; clone_size: .; cdr3_length: 16; j_call: TRBJ2-1; d_call: TRBD1; cdr3_aa: CASPKGAGLALNEQFF; cdr3_nt: TGTGCCAGCCCCAAGGGGGCAGGGTTAGCCCTCAATGAGCAGTTCTTC
v_call: TRBV28; clone_size: .; cdr3_length: 11; j_call: TRBJ1-1; d_call: .; cdr3_aa: CASSPVAEAFF; cdr3_nt: TGTGCCAGCAGTCCAGTCGCTGAAGCTTTCTTT
v_call: TRBV5-6; clone_size: .; cdr3_length: 15; j_call: TRBJ2-2; d_call: .; cdr3_aa: CASSLVNRAAGELFF; cdr3_nt: TGTGCCAGCAGCTTAGTCAACAGGGCGGCGGGGGAGCTGTTTTTT
v_call: TRBV19; clone_size: .; cdr3_length: 14; j_call: TRBJ2-7; d_call: .; cdr3_aa: CASSHRGGANEQYF; cdr3_nt: TGTGCCAGTAGTCATAGAGGCGGGGCAAACGAGCAGTACTTC
v_call: TRBV10-1; clone_size: .; cdr3_length: 13; j_call: TRBJ2-4; d_call: TRBD2; cdr3_aa: CASSEAGENIQYF; cdr3_nt: TGCGCCAGCAGTGAAGCGGGAGAAAACATTCAGTACTTC
v_call: TRBV5-1; clone_size: .; cdr3_length: 15; j_call: TRBJ1-2; d_call: .; cdr3_aa: CASSLGGPDGNGYTF; cdr3_nt: TGCGCCAGCAGCTTGGGAGGCCCTGACGGTAATGGCTACACCTTC
v_call: TRBV18; clone_size: .; cdr3_length: 18; j_call: TRBJ2-2; d_call: TRBD2; cdr3_aa: CASSPIMASGSRTGELFF; cdr3_nt: TGTGCCAGCTCACCTATAATGGCTAGCGGCTCTCGAACCGGGGAGCTGTTTTTT
v_call: TRBV5-4; clone_size: .; cdr3_length: 15; j_call: TRBJ1-1; d_call: TRBD1; cdr3_aa: CASSPADREVTEAFF; cdr3_nt: TGTGCCAGCAGCCCAGCAGACAGGGAGGTCACTGAAGCTTTCTTT
v_call: TRBV10-2; clone_size: .; cdr3_length: 17; j_call: TRBJ2-7; d_call: TRBD2; cdr3_aa: CASREASGRGPTYEQYF; cdr3_nt: TGCGCCAGCAGAGAAGCTAGCGGGAGGGGTCCTACTTACGAGCAGTACTTC
v_call: TRBV6-6; clone_size: .; cdr3_length: 15; j_call: TRBJ2-7; d_call: .; cdr3_aa: CASSYPRLGSYEQYF; cdr3_nt: TGTGCCAGCAGTTACCCCAGACTTGGCTCCTACGAGCAGTACTTC
v_call: TRBV7-9; clone_size: once; cdr3_length: 15; j_call: TRBJ2-7; d_call: TRBD2; cdr3_aa: CASSLGGTSKYEQYF; cdr3_nt: TGTGCCAGCAGCTTAGGAGGGACTAGCAAGTACGAGCAGTACTTC
v_call: TRBV7-7; clone_size: .; cdr3_length: 16; j_call: TRBJ2-2; d_call: TRBD2; cdr3_aa: CASSLAGLAGAGELFF; cdr3_nt: TGTGCTAGCAGCTTAGCCGGGCTAGCGGGGGCCGGGGAGCTGTTTTTT
v_call: TRBV4-1; clone_size: .; cdr3_length: 16; j_call: TRBJ2-1; d_call: .; cdr3_aa: CASSQEGGSRRNEQFF; cdr3_nt: TGCGCCAGCAGCCAAGAAGGTGGGAGCAGAAGGAATGAGCAGTTCTTC
v_call: TRBV15; clone_size: .; cdr3_length: 15; j_call: TRBJ1-4; d_call: TRBD1; cdr3_aa: CATSRYPGQNEKLFF; cdr3_nt: TGTGCCACCAGCAGATATCCGGGACAGAATGAAAAACTGTTTTTT
v_call: TRBV14; clone_size: .; cdr3_length: 14; j_call: TRBJ1-1; d_call: .; cdr3_aa: CASSQDRGRGEAFF; cdr3_nt: TGTGCCAGCAGCCAAGATCGGGGTAGAGGTGAAGCTTTCTTT
v_call: TRBV7-9; clone_size: .; cdr3_length: 17; j_call: TRBJ2-1; d_call: TRBD1; cdr3_aa: CASSLEGGQGHYNEQFF; cdr3_nt: TGTGCCAGCAGCTTAGAGGGAGGACAGGGACATTACAATGAGCAGTTCTTC
v_call: TRBV7-9; clone_size: .; cdr3_length: 17; j_call: TRBJ2-2; d_call: TRBD2; cdr3_aa: CASSWYSGSSNTGELFF; cdr3_nt: TGTGCCAGCAGCTGGTATAGCGGGAGTAGTAACACCGGGGAGCTGTTTTTT
v_call: TRBV2; clone_size: .; cdr3_length: 12; j_call: TRBJ1-1; d_call: TRBD1; cdr3_aa: CASRAGQGAAFF; cdr3_nt: TGTGCCAGCAGGGCCGGGCAGGGGGCGGCTTTCTTT
v_call: TRBV5-6; clone_size: .; cdr3_length: 16; j_call: TRBJ1-2; d_call: TRBD1; cdr3_aa: CASSPQGVLTNYGYTF; cdr3_nt: TGTGCCAGCAGTCCTCAGGGGGTCTTAACTAACTATGGCTACACCTTC